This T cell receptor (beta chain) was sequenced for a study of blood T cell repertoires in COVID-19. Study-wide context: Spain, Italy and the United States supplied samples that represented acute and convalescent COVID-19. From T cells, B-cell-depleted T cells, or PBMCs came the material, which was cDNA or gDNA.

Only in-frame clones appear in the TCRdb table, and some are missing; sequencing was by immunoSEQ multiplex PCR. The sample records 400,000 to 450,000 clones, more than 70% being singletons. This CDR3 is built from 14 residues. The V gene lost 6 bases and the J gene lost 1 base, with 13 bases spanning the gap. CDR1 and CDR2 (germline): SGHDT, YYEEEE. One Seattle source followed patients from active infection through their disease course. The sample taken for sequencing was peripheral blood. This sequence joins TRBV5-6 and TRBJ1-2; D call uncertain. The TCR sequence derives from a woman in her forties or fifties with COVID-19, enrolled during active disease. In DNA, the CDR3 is TGTGCCAGCACCTTAACCGAGGGTAACTATGGCTACACCTTC. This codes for CASTLTEGNYGYTF.